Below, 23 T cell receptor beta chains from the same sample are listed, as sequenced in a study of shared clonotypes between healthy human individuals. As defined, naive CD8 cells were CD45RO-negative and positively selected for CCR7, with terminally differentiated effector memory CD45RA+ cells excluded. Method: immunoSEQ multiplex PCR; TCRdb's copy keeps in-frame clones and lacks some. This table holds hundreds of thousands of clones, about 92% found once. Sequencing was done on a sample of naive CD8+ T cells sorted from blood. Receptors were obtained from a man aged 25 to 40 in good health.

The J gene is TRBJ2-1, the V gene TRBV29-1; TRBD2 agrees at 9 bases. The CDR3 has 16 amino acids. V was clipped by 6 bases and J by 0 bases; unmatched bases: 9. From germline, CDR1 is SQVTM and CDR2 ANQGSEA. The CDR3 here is CSVRSASGDSYNEQFF. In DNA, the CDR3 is TGCAGCGTCCGGTCGGCTAGCGGGGACTCCTACAATGAGCAGTTCTTC.

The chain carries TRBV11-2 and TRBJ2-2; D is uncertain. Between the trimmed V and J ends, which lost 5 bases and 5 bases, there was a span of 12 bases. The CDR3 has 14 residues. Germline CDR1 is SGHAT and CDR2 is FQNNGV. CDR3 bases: TGTGCCAGCAGCCCCACTGTCGGTACCGGGGAGCTGTTTTTT. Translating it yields CASSPTVGTGELFF.

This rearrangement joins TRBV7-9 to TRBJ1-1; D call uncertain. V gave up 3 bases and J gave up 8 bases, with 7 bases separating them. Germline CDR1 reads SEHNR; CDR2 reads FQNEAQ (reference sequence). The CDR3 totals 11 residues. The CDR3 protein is CASSFYWEAFF. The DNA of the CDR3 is TGTGCCAGCAGCTTTTATTGGGAAGCTTTCTTT.

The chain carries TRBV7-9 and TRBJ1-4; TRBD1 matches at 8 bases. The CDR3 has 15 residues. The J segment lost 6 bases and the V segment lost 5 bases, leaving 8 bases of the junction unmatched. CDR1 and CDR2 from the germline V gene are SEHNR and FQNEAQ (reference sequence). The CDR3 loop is CASSRRQGSYEKLFF. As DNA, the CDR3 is TGTGCCAGCAGCCGACGACAGGGGAGCTATGAAAAACTGTTTTTT.

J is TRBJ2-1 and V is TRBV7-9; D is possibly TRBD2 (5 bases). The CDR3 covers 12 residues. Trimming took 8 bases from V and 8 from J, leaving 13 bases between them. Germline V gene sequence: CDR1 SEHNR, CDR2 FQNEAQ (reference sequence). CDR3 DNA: TGTGCCAGCCAAATGTTCGGGGATGAGCAGTTCTTC. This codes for CASQMFGDEQFF.

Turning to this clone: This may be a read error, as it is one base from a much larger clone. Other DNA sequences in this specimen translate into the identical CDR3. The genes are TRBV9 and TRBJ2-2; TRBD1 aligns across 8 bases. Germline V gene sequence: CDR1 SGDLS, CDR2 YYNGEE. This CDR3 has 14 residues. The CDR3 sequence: CASSVATGGGELFF. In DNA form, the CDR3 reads TGCGCCAGCAGCGTGGCAACAGGGGGCGGGGAGCTGTTTTTT.

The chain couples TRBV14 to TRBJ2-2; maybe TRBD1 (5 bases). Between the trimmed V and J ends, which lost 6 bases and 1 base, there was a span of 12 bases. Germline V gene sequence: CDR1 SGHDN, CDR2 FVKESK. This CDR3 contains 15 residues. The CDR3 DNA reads TGTGCCAGCAGTACCCTCAGGGAGAACACCGGGGAGCTGTTTTTT. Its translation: CASSTLRENTGELFF.

In nucleotides, the CDR3 is TGTGCCTGGAACGGGTTCTCCTACAATGAGCAGTTCTTC. This encodes CAWNGFSYNEQFF. V gene TRBV30 combines with J gene TRBJ2-1; no firm D call. Per germline, CDR1 GTSNPN and CDR2 SVGIG (reference sequence). Trimming took 4 bases from V and 0 from J, leaving 7 bases between them. This CDR3 comprises 13 residues.

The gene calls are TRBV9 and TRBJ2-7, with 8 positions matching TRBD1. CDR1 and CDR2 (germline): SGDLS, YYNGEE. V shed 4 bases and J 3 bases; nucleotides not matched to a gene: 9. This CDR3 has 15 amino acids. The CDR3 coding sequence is TGTGCCAGCAGCTACCGGACAGGGCGAAACTACGAGCAGTACTTC. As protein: CASSYRTGRNYEQYF.

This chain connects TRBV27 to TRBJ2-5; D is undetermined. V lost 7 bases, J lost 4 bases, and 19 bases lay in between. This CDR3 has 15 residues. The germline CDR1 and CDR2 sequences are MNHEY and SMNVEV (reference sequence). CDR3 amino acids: CASNRIGMGPETQYF. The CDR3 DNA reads TGTGCCAGCAATAGGATAGGGATGGGCCCAGAGACCCAGTACTTC.

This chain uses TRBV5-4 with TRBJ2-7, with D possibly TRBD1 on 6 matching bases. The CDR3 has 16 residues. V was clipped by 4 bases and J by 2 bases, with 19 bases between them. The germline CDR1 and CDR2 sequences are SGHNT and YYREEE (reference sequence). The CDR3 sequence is CASSRIPEDRPYEQYF. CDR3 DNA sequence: TGTGCCAGCAGCAGAATCCCCGAGGACAGACCCTACGAGCAGTACTTC.

CDR3 sequence reads: CASSPGLAESEQYF. CDR3 nucleotides: TGTGCCAGCAGCCCCGGGCTAGCGGAATCCGAGCAGTACTTC. V is TRBV27 and J is TRBJ2-7, with 7 bases aligning to TRBD2. After removal of 6 bases from V and 6 bases from J, the junction contained 11 bases not matched to a gene. CDR1 is MNHEY, CDR2 SMNVEV, per germline (reference sequence). The CDR3 sequence is 14 residues long.

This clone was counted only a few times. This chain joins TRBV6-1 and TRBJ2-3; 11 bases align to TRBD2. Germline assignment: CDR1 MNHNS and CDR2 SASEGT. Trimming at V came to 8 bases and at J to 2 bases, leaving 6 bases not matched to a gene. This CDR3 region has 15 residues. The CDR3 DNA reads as TGTGCCAGCGGCACTAGCGGGAGTGTCACAGATACGCAGTATTTT. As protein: CASGTSGSVTDTQYF.

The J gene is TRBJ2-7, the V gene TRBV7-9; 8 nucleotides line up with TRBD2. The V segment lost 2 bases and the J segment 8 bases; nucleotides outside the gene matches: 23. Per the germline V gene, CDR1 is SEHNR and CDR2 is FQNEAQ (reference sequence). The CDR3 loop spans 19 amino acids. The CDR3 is CASSLSPGGGRGDTPQQYF. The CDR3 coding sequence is TGTGCCAGCAGCTTATCACCTGGCGGGGGGAGAGGTGATACTCCCCAGCAGTACTTC. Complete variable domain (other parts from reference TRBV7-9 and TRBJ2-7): DTGVSQNPRHKITKRGQNVTFRCDPISEHNRLYWYRQTLGQGPEFLTYFQNEAQLEKSRLLSDRFSAERPKGSFSTLEIQRTEQGDSAMYLCASSLSPGGGRGDTPQQYFGPGTRLTVT.

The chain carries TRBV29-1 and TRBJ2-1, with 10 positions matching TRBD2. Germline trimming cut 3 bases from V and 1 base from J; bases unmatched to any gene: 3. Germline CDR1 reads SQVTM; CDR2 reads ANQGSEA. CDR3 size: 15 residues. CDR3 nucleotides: TGCAGCGTTGAGACTAGCGGGTTTTCCTACAATGAGCAGTTCTTC. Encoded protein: CSVETSGFSYNEQFF.

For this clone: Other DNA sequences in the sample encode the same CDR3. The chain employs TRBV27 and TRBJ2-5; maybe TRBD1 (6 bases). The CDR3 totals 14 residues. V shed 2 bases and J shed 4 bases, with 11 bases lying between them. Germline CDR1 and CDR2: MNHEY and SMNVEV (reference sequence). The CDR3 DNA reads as TGTGCCAGCAGTTTAGGTACCAGGGGAGAGACCCAGTACTTC. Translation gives CASSLGTRGETQYF.

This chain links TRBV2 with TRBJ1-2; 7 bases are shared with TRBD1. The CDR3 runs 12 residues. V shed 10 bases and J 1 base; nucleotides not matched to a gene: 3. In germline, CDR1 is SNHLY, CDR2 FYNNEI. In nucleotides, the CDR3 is TGTGCCATACAGGGGCGTAACTATGGCTACACCTTC. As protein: CAIQGRNYGYTF.

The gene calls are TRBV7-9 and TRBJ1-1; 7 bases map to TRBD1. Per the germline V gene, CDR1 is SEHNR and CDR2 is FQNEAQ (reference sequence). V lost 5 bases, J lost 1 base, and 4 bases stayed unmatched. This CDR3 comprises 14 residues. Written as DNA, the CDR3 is TGTGCCAGCAGCCCGACAGGGTCGAACACTGAAGCTTTCTTT. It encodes CASSPTGSNTEAFF.

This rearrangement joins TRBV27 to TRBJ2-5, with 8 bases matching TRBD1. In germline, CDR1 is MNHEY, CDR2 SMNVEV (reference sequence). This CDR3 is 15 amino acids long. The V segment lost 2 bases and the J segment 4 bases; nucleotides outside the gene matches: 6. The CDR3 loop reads CASSLSRGRPETQYF. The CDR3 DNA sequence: TGTGCCAGCAGTTTAAGCAGGGGGCGTCCAGAGACCCAGTACTTC.

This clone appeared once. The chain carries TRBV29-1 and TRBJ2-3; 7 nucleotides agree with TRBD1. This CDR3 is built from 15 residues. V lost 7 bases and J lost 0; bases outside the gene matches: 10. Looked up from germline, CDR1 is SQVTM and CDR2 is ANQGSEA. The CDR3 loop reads CSAIGTALSTDTQYF. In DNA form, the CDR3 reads TGCAGCGCCATAGGGACAGCTCTAAGCACAGATACGCAGTATTTT.

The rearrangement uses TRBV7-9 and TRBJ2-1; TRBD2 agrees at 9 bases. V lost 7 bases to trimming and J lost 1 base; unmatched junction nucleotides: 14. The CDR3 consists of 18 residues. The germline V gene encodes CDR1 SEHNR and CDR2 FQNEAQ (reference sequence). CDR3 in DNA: TGTGCCAGCAACCTCGGGGTAGCGGGAGTTAAATCCTACAATGAGCAGTTCTTC. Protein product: CASNLGVAGVKSYNEQFF.

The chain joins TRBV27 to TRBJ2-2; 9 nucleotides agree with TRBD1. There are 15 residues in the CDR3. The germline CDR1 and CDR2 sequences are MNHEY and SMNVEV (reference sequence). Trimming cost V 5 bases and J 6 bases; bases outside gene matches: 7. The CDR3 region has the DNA TGTGCCAGCAGTAGGGACAGGGAGCCGTCCGGGGAGCTGTTTTTT. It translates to CASSRDREPSGELFF.

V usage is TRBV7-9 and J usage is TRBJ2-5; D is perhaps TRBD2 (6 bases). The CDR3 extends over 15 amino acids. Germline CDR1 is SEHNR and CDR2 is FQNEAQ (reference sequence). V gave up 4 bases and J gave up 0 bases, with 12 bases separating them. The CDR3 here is CASSSIRDYQETQYF. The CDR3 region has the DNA TGTGCCAGCAGCTCGATCCGGGACTACCAAGAGACCCAGTACTTC.